The 19 T cell receptor beta chains below were found in one sample sequenced in a study of monozygotic twins with inflammatory bowel disease. TCRdb re-called the 5' RACE reads and catalogs CDR3 proteins one per entry, DNA excluded. Its table records 350,000 to 500,000 distinct CDR3 sequences. The sequenced material came from blood. The receptors were gathered from a human donor with ulcerative colitis or Crohn's disease, or a healthy co-twin of an affected twin (not recorded which).

The chain has TRBV5-1 and TRBJ2-2. CDR3 length: 15 residues. CDR1 and CDR2 (germline): SGHRS, YFSETQ. This chain's CDR3 is CASSWDRPNTGELFF.

CDR3 residues: CASRIDTGQGAYSQGYTF. The chain carries TRBV5-8 and TRBJ1-2; TCRdb's assignment of TRBD1 cannot be checked, as there is no DNA. The CDR3 has 18 amino acids. Germline lookup yields CDR1 SGHTS and CDR2 YDEGEE.

The chain carries TRBV7-8 and TRBJ1-2. CDR3 size: 13 residues. From germline, CDR1 is SGHVS and CDR2 FQNEAQ. The CDR3 here is CASTPSSNYGYTF. Full variable domain (missing parts from reference TRBV7-8 and TRBJ1-2): GAGVSQSPRYKVAKRGQDVALRCDPISGHVSLFWYQQALGQGPEFLTYFQNEAQLDKSGLPSDRFFAERPEGSVSTLKIQRTQQEDSAVYLCASTPSSNYGYTFGSGTRLTVV.

The chain recombines TRBV5-6 with TRBJ1-1; without DNA, the TCRdb call of TRBD1 cannot be checked. Looked up from germline, CDR1 is SGHDT and CDR2 is YYEEEE. The CDR3 spans 11 residues. CDR3 sequence: CASTRDNEAFF.

This chain connects TRBV10-3 to TRBJ2-7; the TCRdb call, TRBD1, lacks DNA for checking. The CDR3 has 14 residues. Germline CDR1 ENHRY, CDR2 SYGVKD. The CDR3 here is CATTPGTGNYEQYF.

This CDR3 is CASSIVSGAYNEQFF. The J gene is TRBJ2-1, the V gene TRBV19; the TRBD1 assignment by TCRdb is unverifiable without DNA. Germline lookup yields CDR1 LNHDA and CDR2 SQIVND (reference sequence). The CDR3 loop spans 15 amino acids. Variable domain in full (rest from reference TRBV19 and TRBJ2-1): DGGITQSPKYLFRKEGQNVTLSCEQNLNHDAMYWYRQDPGQGLRLIYYSQIVNDFQKGDIAEGYSVSREKKESFPLTVTSAQKNPTAFYLCASSIVSGAYNEQFFGPGTRLTVL.

V is TRBV5-1 and J is TRBJ2-1; there is no DNA to check the TCRdb D call of TRBD1. CDR1 is SGHRS, CDR2 YFSETQ, per germline. The CDR3 covers 12 residues. The CDR3 region is CASSLGDREQFF.

The chain has TRBV3-1 and TRBJ2-1; as DNA is missing, the TRBD1 call by TCRdb cannot be tested. Per germline, CDR1 LGHDT and CDR2 YNNKEL (reference sequence). The CDR3 runs 14 residues. CDR3 region: CASSPPRTYNEQFF.

This chain links TRBV30 with TRBJ1-2; the D call of TRBD1 rests on TCRdb alone, since no DNA is present to check it. The germline gives CDR1 GTSNPN, CDR2 SVGIG (reference sequence). The CDR3 has 15 amino acids. CDR3 loop: CAWSVRGAPNYGYTF. Full variable domain (remainder filled in from reference TRBV30 and TRBJ1-2): SQTIHQWPATLVQPVGSPLSLECTVEGTSNPNLYWYRQAAGRGLQLLFYSVGIGQISSEVPQNLSASRPQDRQFILSSKKLLLSDSGFYLCAWSVRGAPNYGYTFGSGTRLTVV.

The chain is built from TRBV7-9 and TRBJ2-2. CDR1 and CDR2 (germline): SEHNR, FQNEAQ (reference sequence). CDR3 length: 13 residues. The CDR3 reads CASSLLDPGELFF.

This rearrangement joins TRBV7-3 to TRBJ2-1; the D call from TCRdb, TRBD2, cannot be confirmed without DNA. This CDR3 is 14 amino acids long. Germline lookup yields CDR1 SGHTA and CDR2 FQGTGA. The CDR3 protein is CASSSLLHPREQFF. The full variable domain, rest sourced from reference TRBV7-3 and TRBJ2-1, is GAGVSQTPSNKVTEKGKYVELRCDPISGHTALYWYRQSLGQGPEFLIYFQGTGAADDSGLPNDRFFAVRPEGSVSTLKIQRTERGDSAVYLCASSSLLHPREQFFGPGTRLTVL.

The J gene is TRBJ2-1, the V gene TRBV29-1; the TCRdb call, TRBD1, lacks DNA for checking. CDR1 and CDR2 from the germline V gene are SQVTM and ANQGSEA. CDR3 length equals 13 residues. CDR3 protein: CSSRTGGGNEQFF.

V and J are TRBV7-2 and TRBJ2-1. This CDR3 comprises 14 residues. Germline V gene data show CDR1 as SGHTA and CDR2 as FQGNSA. The CDR3 sequence is CASSFATTYNEQFF.

The rearrangement links TRBV7-8 to TRBJ2-1; TCRdb outputs TRBD2, but without DNA this stays unchecked. Germline V gene sequence: CDR1 SGHVS, CDR2 FQNEAQ. The CDR3 is made up of 15 amino acids. CDR3 region: CASSRTTGLANEQFF.

CDR3 in amino acids: CASSRQGGETQYF. V gene TRBV3-1 combines with J gene TRBJ2-5; with no DNA, the TCRdb D assignment of TRBD1 cannot be verified. This CDR3 is 13 amino acids long. Germline V lookup: CDR1 LGHDT, CDR2 YNNKEL (reference sequence).

The rearrangement joins TRBV28 to TRBJ1-5; with no DNA, the TCRdb D assignment of TRBD1 cannot be verified. This CDR3 has 15 residues. Germline V gene lookup returns CDR1 MDHEN and CDR2 SYDVKM. CDR3: CASSPGGAQPQPQHF.

The chain carries TRBV6-1 and TRBJ1-1; TCRdb's assignment of TRBD1 cannot be checked, as there is no DNA. Germline values: CDR1 MNHNS, CDR2 SASEGT. This CDR3 contains 14 residues. This chain's CDR3 is CASSVKGRNTEAFF.

The chain carries TRBV7-2 and TRBJ2-7; TCRdb returns TRBD2, unconfirmable since there is no DNA. Germline values: CDR1 SGHTA, CDR2 FQGNSA. The CDR3 length is 15 residues. CDR3 sequence reads: CASSPKGTASYEQYF.

The CDR3 spells CSVAPGWREATGELFF. The V and J genes are TRBV29-1 and TRBJ2-2; TCRdb returns TRBD2, unconfirmable since there is no DNA. The CDR3 covers 16 residues. CDR1 is SQVTM and CDR2 is ANQGSEA in the germline V gene.